These 12 T cell receptor beta chains came from one sample sequenced in a study of shared clonotypes between healthy human individuals. Assay: immunoSEQ multiplex PCR; the TCRdb copy retains only in-frame clones and omits some. In the table there are about 710,000 clones, 73% of which are singletons. Material: memory CD4+ T cells sorted from blood. Subset defined: CD45RA-negative fraction. Receptor source: a woman under 40 in good health.

The rearrangement uses TRBV5-1 and TRBJ2-7; a possible D gene is TRBD2 (6 bases). The CDR3 loop spans 13 amino acids. V lost 4 bases and J 4 bases, leaving 12 bases between the germline ends. Germline loops: CDR1 SGHRS, CDR2 YFSETQ. CDR3 residues: CASSHSSGYEQYF. The DNA of the CDR3 is TGCGCCAGCAGCCATAGTAGCGGATACGAGCAGTACTTC.

The V call is TRBV28, the J call TRBJ1-2; 7 nucleotides align to TRBD1. Germline V CDR1 and CDR2: MDHEN, SYDVKM. The J segment lost 5 bases and the V segment lost 5 bases, leaving 14 bases of the junction unmatched. This CDR3 spans 16 amino acids. CDR3 residues: CASSERTGQRGYGYTF. The CDR3, as DNA: TGTGCCAGCAGTGAGAGGACAGGCCAGCGAGGATATGGCTACACCTTC.

The V gene is TRBV28, the J gene TRBJ2-7; perhaps TRBD1 as D (6 bases). V dropped 3 bases and J dropped 5 bases, with 14 bases sitting between them. The CDR3 is 14 amino acids. Germline CDR1 and CDR2: MDHEN and SYDVKM. CDR3 sequence reads: CASSFPTGVDEQYF. DNA of the CDR3: TGTGCCAGCAGTTTCCCGACAGGAGTTGACGAGCAGTACTTC.

This clone was seen a handful of times. This chain uses TRBV2 with TRBJ2-1; 10 bases are shared with TRBD2. V dropped 8 bases and J dropped 5; count of bases not matched to a gene: 9. CDR1 is SNHLY and CDR2 is FYNNEI in the germline V gene. The CDR3 sequence is 15 residues long. CDR3 region: CASSYVTSGNNEQFF. For the CDR3, the DNA is TGTGCCAGCTCCTACGTCACTAGCGGGAACAATGAGCAGTTCTTC.

This clone was found a few times. This sequence joins TRBV11-2 and TRBJ2-3; 10 nucleotides align to TRBD2. CDR3 size: 15 residues. V gave up 3 bases and J gave up 0 bases; unmatched junction bases: 0. Germline CDR1 SGHAT, CDR2 FQNNGV. CDR3 sequence (DNA): TGTGCCAGCAGCTTGACTAGCGGGAGCACAGATACGCAGTATTTT. Translated: CASSLTSGSTDTQYF. Using reference TRBV11-2 and TRBJ2-3 for the parts outside the CDR3, the full variable domain is EAGVAQSPRYKIIEKRQSVAFWCNPISGHATLYWYQQILGQGPKLLIQFQNNGVVDDSQLPKDRFSAERLKGVDSTLKIQPAKLEDSAVYLCASSLTSGSTDTQYFGPGTRLTVL.

V gene TRBV7-9 combines with J gene TRBJ1-1; perhaps TRBD1 as D (6 bases). CDR3 length equals 12 residues. Germline CDR1 and CDR2: SEHNR and FQNEAQ (reference sequence). The V end lost 9 bases, the J end lost 2 bases, and 10 bases lay between the germline ends. The CDR3 protein is CASRTANTEAFF. The CDR3 nucleotides read TGTGCCAGTCGGACAGCTAACACTGAAGCTTTCTTT.

The V call is TRBV29-1, the J call TRBJ1-1; D gene uncertain. The CDR3 contains 11 residues. Trimming shortened V by 5 bases and J by 0 bases, and 4 bases separated the two germline ends. Germline CDR1 reads SQVTM; CDR2 reads ANQGSEA. This chain's CDR3 is CSVRVNTEAFF. In nucleotides, the CDR3 is TGCAGCGTTAGGGTGAACACTGAAGCTTTCTTT. The full variable domain, with the rest looked up from reference TRBV29-1 and TRBJ1-1, is SAVISQKPSRDICQRGTSLTIQCQVDSQVTMMFWYRQQPGQSLTLIATANQGSEATYESGFVIDKFPISRPNLTFSTLTVSNMSPEDSSIYLCSVRVNTEAFFGQGTRLTVV.

The rearrangement joins TRBV5-1 to TRBJ2-7; D is perhaps TRBD1 (6 bases). The CDR3 sequence is 13 residues long. Germline CDR1 and CDR2: SGHRS and YFSETQ. V lost 2 bases, J lost 6 bases, and 12 bases lay in between. The CDR3 region is CASSFPTGSEQYF. As DNA, the CDR3 is TGCGCCAGCAGCTTCCCCACAGGGTCCGAGCAGTACTTC.

This chain's CDR3 is CASKKQPNTGELFF. The CDR3 DNA follows: TGTGCCAGCAAAAAACAACCGAACACCGGGGAGCTGTTTTTT. This chain links TRBV6-5 with TRBJ2-2; no definite D call. This CDR3 region has 14 residues. CDR1 is MNHEY, CDR2 SVGAGI, per germline. The V end was cut by 7 bases, the J end by 0 bases, with 9 bases between.

The chain couples TRBV28 to TRBJ2-2; TRBD1 matches at 7 bases. This CDR3 contains 14 residues. Germline V gene sequence: CDR1 MDHEN, CDR2 SYDVKM. V gave up 6 bases and J gave up 4 bases; unmatched junction bases: 5. The CDR3 sequence: CASSGTARTGELFF. CDR3 sequence (DNA): TGTGCCAGCAGCGGGACAGCCCGCACCGGGGAGCTGTTTTTT.

This chain joins TRBV7-9 and TRBJ1-1; D not certain. The V gene lost 7 bases and the J gene lost 4 bases, with 31 bases spanning the gap. This CDR3 region has 19 residues. Germline V lookup: CDR1 SEHNR, CDR2 FQNEAQ (reference sequence). The CDR3 region is CASNPIRKGPRLIGTEAFF. The CDR3 coding sequence is TGTGCCAGCAACCCAATAAGGAAAGGTCCTAGGTTGATAGGCACTGAAGCTTTCTTT.

This clone was seen more than once but under ten times. The gene calls are TRBV4-2 and TRBJ2-7, with 12 bases lining up with TRBD2. This CDR3 has 16 residues. CDR1 is LGHNA and CDR2 is YNFKEQ in the germline V gene. V trimming: 5 bases; J trimming: 9 bases; junction bases outside the gene matches: 14. The CDR3 protein is CASSSSQTSGSLVQYF. The DNA for the CDR3 is TGTGCCAGCAGCTCCAGCCAGACTAGCGGGAGTCTTGTGCAGTACTTC.